The 25 T cell receptor beta chains reported below all come from one sample, sequenced in a study of blood T cell repertoires in COVID-19. The table came from immunoSEQ multiplex PCR; TCRdb's copy has only in-frame clones and leaves some out. The table includes 75,000 to 90,000 clones, 90% detected once. The specimen sequenced was peripheral blood. The receptors derive from a man between 18 and 29 years old with COVID-19, enrolled during active disease.

This chain uses TRBV7-9 with TRBJ1-2; D unresolved. The CDR3 has 13 amino acids. Deletions cut 3 bases from V and 3 bases from J, with 8 bases between. Germline V gene sequence: CDR1 SEHNR, CDR2 FQNEAQ (reference sequence). CDR3 DNA sequence: TGTGCCAGCAGCTTCAGGTCGGACTATGGCTACACCTTC. This encodes CASSFRSDYGYTF.

The rearrangement links TRBV28 to TRBJ2-6; D perhaps matches TRBD1 (6 bases). Germline assignment: CDR1 MDHEN and CDR2 SYDVKM. CDR3 length: 18 amino acids. Deletions cut 4 bases from V and 7 bases from J, with 23 bases between. The CDR3 DNA reads as TGTGCCAGCAGTTACACATTAGGACAGCCGGCTGTTGCCAACGTCCTGACTTTC. Translation gives CASSYTLGQPAVANVLTF.

The V gene is TRBV4-2, the J gene TRBJ1-5, with 7 bases that match TRBD1. The CDR3 sequence is 14 residues long. The V gene's germline CDR1 is LGHNA and CDR2 YNFKEQ. After removal of 5 bases from V and 7 bases from J, the junction contained 8 bases not matched to a gene. This CDR3 reads CASSYDRAGQPQHF. CDR3 coding DNA: TGTGCCAGCAGCTACGACAGGGCGGGCCAGCCCCAGCATTTT.

The chain has TRBV5-5 and TRBJ2-7; D uncertain. From germline, CDR1 is SGHKS and CDR2 YYEKEE (reference sequence). The CDR3 spans 13 residues. Trimming stripped 0 bases from V and 2 bases from J, with 6 bases between. CDR3 loop: CASSLDQTYEQYF. In DNA form, the CDR3 reads TGTGCCAGCAGCTTGGATCAGACCTACGAGCAGTACTTC.

The V gene is TRBV4-1, the J gene TRBJ1-6; possibly TRBD1 for D (6 bases). Trimming stripped 2 bases from V and 10 bases from J, with 9 bases between. CDR1 is MGHRA, CDR2 YSYEKL, per germline. The CDR3 has 13 amino acids. CDR3 nucleotide sequence: TGCGCCAGCAGCCAATGGGGGCGGTCACCCCTCCACTTT. Protein sequence: CASSQWGRSPLHF.

The genes are TRBV29-1 and TRBJ1-5, with 9 positions matching TRBD1. The CDR3 has 13 amino acids. Looked up from germline, CDR1 is SQVTM and CDR2 is ANQGSEA. Trimming cost V 6 bases and J 3 bases; bases outside gene matches: 3. The CDR3 sequence: CSVGTGINQPQHF. The CDR3 nucleotides read TGCAGCGTAGGGACAGGGATCAATCAGCCCCAGCATTTT.

This chain joins TRBV9 and TRBJ2-1; weak D call: TRBD1 (6 bases). Deletions cut 3 bases from V and 6 bases from J, with 16 bases between. Per germline, CDR1 SGDLS and CDR2 YYNGEE. CDR3 length equals 15 residues. CDR3 sequence: CASSESLRGINEQFF. The CDR3 DNA reads TGTGCCAGCAGCGAAAGCTTGAGGGGGATCAATGAGCAGTTCTTC.

CDR3 residues: CATSNSPRGPSGFNEQFF. Here the CDR3 DNA reads TGTGCCACCAGTAATTCCCCGAGAGGGCCGTCTGGTTTCAATGAGCAGTTCTTC. The chain employs TRBV24-1 and TRBJ2-1; D possibly corresponds to TRBD2 (5 bases). Deletions cut 6 bases from V and 6 bases from J, with 26 bases between. Germline CDR1 KGHDR, CDR2 SFDVKD. The CDR3 length is 18 residues.

A word on this clone: Sequence at one end of the junction differs from germline and may be a read error. The J gene is TRBJ1-4, the V gene TRBV2; 7 nucleotides agree with TRBD1. The germline V gene encodes CDR1 SNHLY and CDR2 FYNNEI. This CDR3 is 17 amino acids long. CDR3 residues: CASRNTLQGRYNEKLLF. CDR3 nucleotides: TGTGCCAGCAGGAACACCCTACAGGGGCGATATAATGAAAAACTGCTTTTT. The full variable domain, completed using reference TRBV2 and TRBJ1-4, is EPEVTQTPSHQVTQMGQEVILRCVPISNHLYFYWYRQILGQKVEFLVSFYNNEISEKSEIFDDQFSVERPDGSNFTLKIRSTKLEDSAMYFCASRNTLQGRYNEKLLFGSGTQLSVL.

The V call is TRBV6-5, the J call TRBJ2-1, with a possible D match to TRBD2 (5 bases). Germline CDR1 and CDR2: MNHEY and SVGAGI. The CDR3 has 15 amino acids. Trimming removed 5 bases at V and 0 bases at J, with 11 bases between. CDR3 region: CASSLVAYSYNEQFF. CDR3 coding DNA: TGTGCCAGCAGTCTCGTAGCGTACTCCTACAATGAGCAGTTCTTC.

The genes are TRBV6-1 and TRBJ2-3, with TRBD2 matching over 11 bases. The V segment lost 3 bases and the J segment 5 bases; nucleotides outside the gene matches: 4. The CDR3 sequence is 15 residues long. Germline V gene sequence: CDR1 MNHNS, CDR2 SASEGT. The CDR3 DNA follows: TGTGCCAGCAGTGACCTAGCGGGAGGTAAAGATACGCAGTATTTT. Its protein product is CASSDLAGGKDTQYF.

The V and J genes are TRBV15 and TRBJ2-1; 7 bases agree with TRBD2. The V segment lost 5 bases and the J segment 6 bases; nucleotides outside the gene matches: 16. Germline CDR1 LNHNV, CDR2 YYDKDF (reference sequence). The CDR3 runs to 17 residues. CDR3 region: CATSRATSGAGSNEQFF. CDR3 DNA sequence: TGTGCCACCAGCCGCGCTACGAGCGGGGCGGGCTCCAATGAGCAGTTCTTC.

The V and J genes are TRBV9 and TRBJ2-2; no clear D gene. The V and J ends lost 0 bases and 3 bases respectively, with 3 bases between them. The V gene's germline CDR1 is SGDLS and CDR2 YYNGEE. The CDR3 is 13 amino acids. CDR3 sequence (DNA): TGTGCCAGCAGCGTAGACTACACCGGGGAGCTGTTTTTT. Its translation is CASSVDYTGELFF.

This chain joins TRBV27 and TRBJ2-3; D gene uncertain. Germline loops: CDR1 MNHEY, CDR2 SMNVEV (reference sequence). Deletions cut 5 bases from V and 5 bases from J, with 8 bases between. CDR3 length: 12 amino acids. CDR3 amino acids: CASSPGGDTQYF. The DNA of the CDR3 is TGTGCCAGCAGTCCCGGTGGAGATACGCAGTATTTT.

The chain links TRBV5-4 to TRBJ1-3; D remains unclear. The CDR3 totals 13 residues. Germline V gene sequence: CDR1 SGHNT, CDR2 YYREEE (reference sequence). V was clipped by 1 base and J by 4 bases, with 6 bases between them. This CDR3 is CASSLRSGNTIYF. The DNA of the CDR3 is TGTGCCAGCAGCTTGCGGTCCGGAAACACCATATATTTT.

The chain employs TRBV5-1 and TRBJ2-3; 8 bases are shared with TRBD1. Germline CDR1 and CDR2: SGHRS and YFSETQ. The J segment lost 1 base and the V segment lost 6 bases, leaving 7 bases of the junction unmatched. The CDR3 consists of 15 residues. DNA of the CDR3: TGCGCCAGCACCCTGGACAGGGTCGGCACAGATACGCAGTATTTT. This codes for CASTLDRVGTDTQYF.

The chain uses TRBV6-1 and TRBJ2-7, with 11 bases that match TRBD2. Germline V gene lookup returns CDR1 MNHNS and CDR2 SASEGT. The CDR3 is 17 residues long. J lost 5 bases, V lost 3 bases, and 12 bases had no gene match. CDR3 sequence: CASSDGTSGPNRDEQYF. In nucleotides, the CDR3 is TGTGCCAGCAGTGACGGGACTAGCGGACCCAACCGAGACGAGCAGTACTTC.

The chain has TRBV27 and TRBJ1-6, with D uncertain. Germline V gene sequence: CDR1 MNHEY, CDR2 SMNVEV (reference sequence). V lost 3 bases and J 6 bases, leaving 6 bases between the germline ends. CDR3 length equals 13 residues. CDR3 in amino acids: CASSLGSNSPLHF. DNA of the CDR3: TGTGCCAGCAGTTTGGGCAGTAATTCACCCCTCCACTTT.

This chain joins TRBV6-2 or TRBV6-3 and TRBJ1-5, with 10 bases matching TRBD1. With V trimmed by 4 bases and J by 1 base, 16 bases remained unmatched. Germline V gene lookup returns CDR1 MNHEY and CDR2 SVGEGT. The CDR3 has 20 residues. CDR3 amino acids: CASSFEERTGGRWSNQPQHF. The CDR3 DNA follows: TGTGCCAGCAGTTTCGAGGAGAGGACAGGGGGGCGGTGGAGCAATCAGCCCCAGCATTTT.

The J gene is TRBJ2-2, the V gene TRBV6-6; possibly TRBD2 for D (6 bases). V lost 3 bases and J 4 bases, leaving 12 bases between the germline ends. This CDR3 spans 15 amino acids. Germline V gives CDR1 MNHNY, CDR2 SVGAGI (reference sequence). The CDR3 DNA reads as TGTGCCAGCAGTTATAGGAGGGTGGGCACCGGGGAGCTGTTTTTT. It codes for CASSYRRVGTGELFF.

V is TRBV29-1 and J is TRBJ1-2, with TRBD1 as a possible D gene (5 bases). The CDR3 contains 15 residues. In germline, CDR1 is SQVTM, CDR2 ANQGSEA. Trimming shortened V by 4 bases and J by 4 bases, and 19 bases separated the two germline ends. The CDR3 DNA sequence: TGCAGCGTTGGACACTACCAAGGAGGGGCCTATGGCTACACCTTC. Its translation is CSVGHYQGGAYGYTF.

The rearrangement links TRBV24-1 to TRBJ1-2; D perhaps matches TRBD1 (5 bases). Germline CDR1 is KGHDR and CDR2 is SFDVKD. Trimming removed 6 bases at V and 8 bases at J, with 9 bases between. The CDR3 contains 11 residues. CDR3 residues: CATSQGWGYTF. The CDR3 nucleotides are TGTGCCACCAGTCAGGGCTGGGGCTACACCTTC.

The V gene is TRBV13, the J gene TRBJ1-6; 9 bases map to TRBD1. This CDR3 region has 16 residues. Germline V lookup: CDR1 PRHDT, CDR2 FYEKMQ (reference sequence). Trimming at V came to 3 bases and at J to 7 bases, leaving 7 bases not matched to a gene. In DNA form, the CDR3 reads TGTGCCAGCAGCTTTCAAACAGGGGGCCCGAATTCACCCCTCCACTTT. Translated, it gives CASSFQTGGPNSPLHF.

V gene TRBV18 combines with J gene TRBJ2-2, with TRBD2 matching over 7 bases. This CDR3 comprises 16 residues. In germline, CDR1 is KGHSH, CDR2 LQKENI. V trimming: 3 bases; J trimming: 2 bases; junction bases outside the gene matches: 6. DNA for the CDR3: TGTGCCAGCTCACCGACCCTAGCGGATAACACCGGGGAGCTGTTTTTT. Protein product: CASSPTLADNTGELFF.

This clone was picked up a small number of times. This sequence joins TRBV20-1 and TRBJ2-5; 10 positions agree with TRBD1. Germline V CDR1 and CDR2: DFQATT, SNEGSKA (reference sequence). With V trimmed by 3 bases and J by 5 bases, 9 bases remained unmatched. The CDR3 spans 15 residues. The CDR3 DNA reads as TGCAGTGCTAGTCCGGGGACAGGGGAAACGGAGACCCAGTACTTC. This translates into CSASPGTGETETQYF.